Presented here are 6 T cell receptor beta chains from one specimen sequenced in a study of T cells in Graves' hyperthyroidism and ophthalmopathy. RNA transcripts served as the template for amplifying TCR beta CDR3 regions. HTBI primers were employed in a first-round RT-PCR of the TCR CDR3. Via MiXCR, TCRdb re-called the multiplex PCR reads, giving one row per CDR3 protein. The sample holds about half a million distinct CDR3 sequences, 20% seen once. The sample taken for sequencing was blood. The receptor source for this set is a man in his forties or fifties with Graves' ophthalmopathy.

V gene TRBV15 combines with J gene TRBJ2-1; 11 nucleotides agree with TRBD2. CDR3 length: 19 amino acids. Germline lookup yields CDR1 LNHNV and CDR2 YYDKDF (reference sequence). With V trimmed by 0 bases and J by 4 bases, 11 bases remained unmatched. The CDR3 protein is CATSRDYPKTSGRYNEQFF. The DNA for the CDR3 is TGTGCCACCAGCAGAGATTACCCAAAAACTAGCGGGAGATACAATGAGCAGTTCTTC.

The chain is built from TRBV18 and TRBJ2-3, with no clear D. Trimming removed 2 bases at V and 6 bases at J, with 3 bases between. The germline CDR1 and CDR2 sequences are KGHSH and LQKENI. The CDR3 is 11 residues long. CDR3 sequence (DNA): TGTGCCAGCTCACCAGACGATACGCAGTATTTT. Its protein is CASSPDDTQYF. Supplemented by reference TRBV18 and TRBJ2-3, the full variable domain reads NAGVMQNPRHLVRRRGQEARLRCSPMKGHSHVYWYRQLPEEGLKFMVYLQKENIIDESGMPKERFSAEFPKEGPSILRIQQVVRGDSAAYFCASSPDDTQYFGPGTRLTVL.

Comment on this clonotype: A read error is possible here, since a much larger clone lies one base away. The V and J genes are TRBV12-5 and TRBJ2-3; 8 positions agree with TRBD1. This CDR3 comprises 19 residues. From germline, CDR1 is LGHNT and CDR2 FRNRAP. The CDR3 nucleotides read TGTGCTGGTGGTTTTAAGTTGGTCAGGGAACAGGGGGTCACAGATACGCAGTATTTT. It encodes CAGGFKLVREQGVTDTQYF. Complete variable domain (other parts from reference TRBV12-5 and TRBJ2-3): DARVTQTPRHKVTEMGQEVTMRCQPILGHNTVFWYRQTMMQGLELLAYFRNRAPLDDSGMPKDRFSAEMPDATLATLKIQPSEPRDSAVYFCAGGFKLVREQGVTDTQYFGPGTRLTVL.

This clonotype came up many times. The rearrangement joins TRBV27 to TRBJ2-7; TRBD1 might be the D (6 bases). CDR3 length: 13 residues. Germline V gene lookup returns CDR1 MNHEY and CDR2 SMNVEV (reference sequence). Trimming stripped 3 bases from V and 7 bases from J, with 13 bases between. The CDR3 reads CASSFLDSEEQYF. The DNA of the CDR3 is TGTGCCAGCAGTTTCCTGGACAGTGAAGAGCAGTACTTC.

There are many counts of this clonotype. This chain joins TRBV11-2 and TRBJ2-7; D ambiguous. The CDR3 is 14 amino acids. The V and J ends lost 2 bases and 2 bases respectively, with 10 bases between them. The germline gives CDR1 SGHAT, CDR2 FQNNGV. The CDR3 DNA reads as TGTGCCAGCAGCTTAATCCCCGGTCCCTACGAGCAGTACTTC. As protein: CASSLIPGPYEQYF.

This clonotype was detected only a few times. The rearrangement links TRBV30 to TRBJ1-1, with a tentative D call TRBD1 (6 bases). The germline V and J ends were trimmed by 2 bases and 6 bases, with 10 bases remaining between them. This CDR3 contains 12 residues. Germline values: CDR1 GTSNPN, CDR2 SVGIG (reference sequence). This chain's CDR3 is CAWSKGGPEAFF. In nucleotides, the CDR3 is TGTGCCTGGAGTAAGGGGGGACCTGAAGCTTTCTTT. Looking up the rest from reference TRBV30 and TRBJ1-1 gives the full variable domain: SQTIHQWPATLVQPVGSPLSLECTVEGTSNPNLYWYRQAAGRGLQLLFYSVGIGQISSEVPQNLSASRPQDRQFILSSKKLLLSDSGFYLCAWSKGGPEAFFGQGTRLTVV.